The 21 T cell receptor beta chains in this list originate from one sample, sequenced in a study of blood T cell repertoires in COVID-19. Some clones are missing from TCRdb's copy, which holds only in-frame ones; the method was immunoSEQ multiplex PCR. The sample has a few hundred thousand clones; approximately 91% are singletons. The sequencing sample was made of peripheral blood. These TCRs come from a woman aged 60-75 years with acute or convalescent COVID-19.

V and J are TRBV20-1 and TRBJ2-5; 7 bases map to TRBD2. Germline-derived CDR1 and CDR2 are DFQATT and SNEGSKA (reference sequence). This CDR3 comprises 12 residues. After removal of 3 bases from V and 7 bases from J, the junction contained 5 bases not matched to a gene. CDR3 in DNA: TGCAGTGCTAGTTTAGGGGAGGGGACCCAGTACTTC. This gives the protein CSASLGEGTQYF.

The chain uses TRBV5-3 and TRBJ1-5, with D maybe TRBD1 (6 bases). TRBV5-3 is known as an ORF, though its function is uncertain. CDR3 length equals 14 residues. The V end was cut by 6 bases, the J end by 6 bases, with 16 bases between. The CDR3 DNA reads TGTGCCAGAAATCGGGCGGTCAGGGGTCAGCCCCAGCATTTT. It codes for CARNRAVRGQPQHF.

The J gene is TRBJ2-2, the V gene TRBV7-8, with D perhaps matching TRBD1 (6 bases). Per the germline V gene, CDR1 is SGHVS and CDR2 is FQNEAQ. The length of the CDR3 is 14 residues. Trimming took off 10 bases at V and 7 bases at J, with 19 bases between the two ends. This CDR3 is CAKTSPGVGGELFF. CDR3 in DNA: TGTGCCAAGACGTCCCCAGGGGTTGGCGGGGAGCTGTTTTTT.

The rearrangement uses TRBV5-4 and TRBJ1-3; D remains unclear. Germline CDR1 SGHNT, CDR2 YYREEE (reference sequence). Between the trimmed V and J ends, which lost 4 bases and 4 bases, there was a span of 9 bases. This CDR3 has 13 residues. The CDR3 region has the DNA TGTGCCAGCAGCCTCGACGGGGGAAACACCATATATTTT. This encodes CASSLDGGNTIYF.

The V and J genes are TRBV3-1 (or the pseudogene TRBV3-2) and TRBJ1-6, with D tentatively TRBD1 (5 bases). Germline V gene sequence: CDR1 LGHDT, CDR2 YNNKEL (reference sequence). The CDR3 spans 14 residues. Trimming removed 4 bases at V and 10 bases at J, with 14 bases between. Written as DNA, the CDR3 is TGTGCCAGCAGCCCGAATACAGGAAAATCACCCCTCCACTTT. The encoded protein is CASSPNTGKSPLHF.

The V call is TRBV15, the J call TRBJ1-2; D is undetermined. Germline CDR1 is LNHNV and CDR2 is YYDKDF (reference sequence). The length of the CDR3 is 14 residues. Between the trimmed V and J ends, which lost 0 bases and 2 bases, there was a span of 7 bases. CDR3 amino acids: CATSRDRGNYGYTF. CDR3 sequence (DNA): TGTGCCACCAGCAGAGATCGGGGAAACTATGGCTACACCTTC.

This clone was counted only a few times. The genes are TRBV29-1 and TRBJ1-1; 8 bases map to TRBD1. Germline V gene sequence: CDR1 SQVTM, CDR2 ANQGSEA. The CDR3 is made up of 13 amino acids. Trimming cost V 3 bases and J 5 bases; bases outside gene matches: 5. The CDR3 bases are TGCAGCGTTGATCCAGGGGGCTGGACTGAAGCTTTCTTT. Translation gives CSVDPGGWTEAFF. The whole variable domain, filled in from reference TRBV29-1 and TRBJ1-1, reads SAVISQKPSRDICQRGTSLTIQCQVDSQVTMMFWYRQQPGQSLTLIATANQGSEATYESGFVIDKFPISRPNLTFSTLTVSNMSPEDSSIYLCSVDPGGWTEAFFGQGTRLTVV.

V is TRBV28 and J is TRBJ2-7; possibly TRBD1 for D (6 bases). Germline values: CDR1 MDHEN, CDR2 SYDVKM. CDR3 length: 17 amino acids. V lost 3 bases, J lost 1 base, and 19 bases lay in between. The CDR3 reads CASSFNVRQVTSYEQYF. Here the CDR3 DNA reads TGTGCCAGCAGTTTCAATGTTCGACAGGTGACATCCTACGAGCAGTACTTC. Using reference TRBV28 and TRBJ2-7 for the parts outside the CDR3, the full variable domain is DVKVTQSSRYLVKRTGEKVFLECVQDMDHENMFWYRQDPGLGLRLIYFSYDVKMKEKGDIPEGYSVSREKKERFSLILESASTNQTSMYLCASSFNVRQVTSYEQYFGPGTRLTVT.

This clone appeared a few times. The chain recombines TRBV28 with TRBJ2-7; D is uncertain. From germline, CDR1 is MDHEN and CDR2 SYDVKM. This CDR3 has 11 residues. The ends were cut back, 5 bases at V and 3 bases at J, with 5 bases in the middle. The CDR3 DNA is TGTGCCAGCAGTCGTAACTACGAGCAGTACTTC. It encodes CASSRNYEQYF.

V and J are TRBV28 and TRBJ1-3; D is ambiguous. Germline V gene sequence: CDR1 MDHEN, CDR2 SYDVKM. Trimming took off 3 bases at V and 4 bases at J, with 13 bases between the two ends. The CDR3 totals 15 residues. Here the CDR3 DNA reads TGTGCCAGCAGTTTCACGGGGTATGGAGGAAACACCATATATTTT. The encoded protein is CASSFTGYGGNTIYF.

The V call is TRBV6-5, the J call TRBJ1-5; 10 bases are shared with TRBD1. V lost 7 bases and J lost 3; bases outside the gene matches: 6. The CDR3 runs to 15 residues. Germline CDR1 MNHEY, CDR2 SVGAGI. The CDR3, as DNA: TGTGCCAGCACGAGGGACAGGGGTAACAATCAGCCCCAGCATTTT. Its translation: CASTRDRGNNQPQHF.

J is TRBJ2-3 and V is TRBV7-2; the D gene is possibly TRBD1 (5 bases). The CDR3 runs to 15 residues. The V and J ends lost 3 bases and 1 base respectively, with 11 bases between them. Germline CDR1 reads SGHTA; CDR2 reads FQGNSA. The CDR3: CASSLGGAGTDTQYF. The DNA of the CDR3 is TGTGCCAGCAGCTTGGGTGGGGCGGGCACAGATACGCAGTATTTT.

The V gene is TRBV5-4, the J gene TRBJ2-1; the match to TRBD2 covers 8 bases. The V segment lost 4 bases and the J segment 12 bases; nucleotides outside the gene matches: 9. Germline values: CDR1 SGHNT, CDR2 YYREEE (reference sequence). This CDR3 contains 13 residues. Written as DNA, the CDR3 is TGTGCCAGCAGCCGATCGGGAGGGGGAGGGCAGTTCTTC. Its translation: CASSRSGGGGQFF.

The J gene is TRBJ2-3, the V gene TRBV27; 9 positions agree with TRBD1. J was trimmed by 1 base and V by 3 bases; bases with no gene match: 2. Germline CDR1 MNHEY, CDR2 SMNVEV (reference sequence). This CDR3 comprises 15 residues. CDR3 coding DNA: TGTGCCAGCAGTTTCTGGGACAGGGGCACAGATACGCAGTATTTT. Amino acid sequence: CASSFWDRGTDTQYF.

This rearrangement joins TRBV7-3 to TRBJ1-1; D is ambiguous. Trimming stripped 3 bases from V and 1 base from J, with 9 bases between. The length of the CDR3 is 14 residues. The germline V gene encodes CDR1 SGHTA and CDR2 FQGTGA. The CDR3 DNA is TGTGCCAGCAGCTTGTTTGCGGAGAACACTGAAGCTTTCTTT. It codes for CASSLFAENTEAFF. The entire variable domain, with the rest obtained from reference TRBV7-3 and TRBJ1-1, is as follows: GAGVSQTPSNKVTEKGKYVELRCDPISGHTALYWYRQSLGQGPEFLIYFQGTGAADDSGLPNDRFFAVRPEGSVSTLKIQRTERGDSAVYLCASSLFAENTEAFFGQGTRLTVV.

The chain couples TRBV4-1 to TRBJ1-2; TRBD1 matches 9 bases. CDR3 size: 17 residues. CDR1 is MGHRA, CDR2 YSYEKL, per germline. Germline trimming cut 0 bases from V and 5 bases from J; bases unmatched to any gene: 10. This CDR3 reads CASSQDSEGQGIYGYTF. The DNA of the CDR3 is TGCGCCAGCAGCCAAGATTCCGAAGGACAGGGGATTTATGGCTACACCTTC.

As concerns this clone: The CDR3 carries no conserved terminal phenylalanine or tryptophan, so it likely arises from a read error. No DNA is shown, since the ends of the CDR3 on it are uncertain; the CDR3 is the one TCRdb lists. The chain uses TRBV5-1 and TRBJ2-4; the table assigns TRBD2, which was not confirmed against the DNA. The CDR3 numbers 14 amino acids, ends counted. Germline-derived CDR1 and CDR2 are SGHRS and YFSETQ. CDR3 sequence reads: CASSPTTPGTRIFL.

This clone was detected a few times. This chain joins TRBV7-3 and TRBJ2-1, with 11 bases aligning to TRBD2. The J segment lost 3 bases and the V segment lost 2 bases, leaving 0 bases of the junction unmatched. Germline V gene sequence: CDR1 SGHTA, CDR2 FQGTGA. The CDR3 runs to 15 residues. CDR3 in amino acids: CASSLGTSGYNEQFF. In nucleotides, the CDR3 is TGTGCCAGCAGCTTAGGGACTAGCGGCTACAATGAGCAGTTCTTC.

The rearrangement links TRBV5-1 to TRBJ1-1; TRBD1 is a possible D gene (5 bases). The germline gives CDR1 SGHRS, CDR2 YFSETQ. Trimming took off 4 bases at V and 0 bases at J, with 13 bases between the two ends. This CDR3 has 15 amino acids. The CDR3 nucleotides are TGCGCCAGCAGCCCCCGTCAGGGCATGAACACTGAAGCTTTCTTT. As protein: CASSPRQGMNTEAFF. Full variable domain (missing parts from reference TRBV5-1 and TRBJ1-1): KAGVTQTPRYLIKTRGQQVTLSCSPISGHRSVSWYQQTPGQGLQFLFEYFSETQRNKGNFPGRFSGRQFSNSRSEMNVSTLELGDSALYLCASSPRQGMNTEAFFGQGTRLTVV.

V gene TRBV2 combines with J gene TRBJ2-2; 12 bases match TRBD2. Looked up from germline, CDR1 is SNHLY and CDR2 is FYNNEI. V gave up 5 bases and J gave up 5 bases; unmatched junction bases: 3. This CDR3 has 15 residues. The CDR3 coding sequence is TGTGCCAGCAGTTCACTAGCGGGAGGTACCGGGGAGCTGTTTTTT. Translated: CASSSLAGGTGELFF.

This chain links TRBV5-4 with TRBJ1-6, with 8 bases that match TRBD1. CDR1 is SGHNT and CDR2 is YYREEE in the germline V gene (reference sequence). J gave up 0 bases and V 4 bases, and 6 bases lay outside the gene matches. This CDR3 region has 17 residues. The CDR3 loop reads CASSEDRARSYNSPLHF. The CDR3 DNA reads TGTGCCAGCAGCGAGGACAGGGCCCGCTCCTATAATTCACCCCTCCACTTT.